Listed here is a single T cell receptor beta chain. The antigen is undetermined. The data belong to a study of cytomegalovirus exposure and HLA in healthy donors. Overall study results and limits: Researchers reported that a few CMV-associated chains were confirmed in vitro as CMV antigen-specific. Association of a missense DCLRE1C variant with TCR beta V- and J-gene trimming was reported in a later analysis. In a later analysis, TCR association rates varied by HLA locus: DRB1 most, HLA-C fewest. Prediction of most subjects' HLA-A and HLA-B alleles by TCR beta sequences was reportedly accurate.

Amplification used 60 Vbeta primers and 13 Jbeta primers. This table comes from immunoSEQ multiplex PCR, and its TCRdb copy is limited to in-frame clones, with some not included. The table shows 90,000 to 130,000 clones, with 65% to 85% occurring only once. The CDR3 extends over 12 amino acids. Germline CDR1 and CDR2: PRHDT and FYEKMQ (reference sequence). Trimming left V 0 bases short and J 9 bases short, with 6 bases between. The TCR sequence derives from a man aged 30-40 years in good health and CMV-seropositive. Sequenced sample: PBMCs. This chain connects TRBV13 to TRBJ2-1, with D unresolved. CDR3 amino acids: CASSLGLSEQFF. CDR3 DNA sequence: TGTGCCAGCAGCTTAGGCCTTAGTGAGCAGTTCTTC.